This T cell receptor beta chain was captured by sequencing in a study of T-cell memory formation after mild COVID-19. Across the whole study: Clustering of TCRs was largely donor specific. Study outcomes and limitations: Among CD4+ contracting clones, most were CM and EM, and CD8+ ones EMRA.

In the case of this clonotype: As yet, its antigen is unknown.

V lost 2 bases and J lost 4, with 17 bases in between. The CDR3 contains 16 residues. 5'RACE with constant-segment primers yielded barcoded, UMI-tagged TCR alpha and TCR beta cDNA libraries. TCRdb reanalysed the 5' RACE reads using MiXCR and keeps one entry per CDR3 protein. Of about 430,000 distinct CDR3 sequences listed, 20% to 25% were seen once; the top ten hold around 9.5%. The chain uses TRBV12-3 or TRBV12-4 and TRBJ1-1, with a weak D call TRBD1 (5 bases). What was sequenced was PBMCs or a T cell subset sorted from them (not recorded which). This clonotype originated in an adult woman who had mild COVID-19 (a few samples of this study predate the infection). Cell type and time point are not known. This CDR3 is CASSLHGAPRATEAFF. The CDR3 DNA follows: TGTGCCAGCAGTTTACACGGGGCCCCCCGGGCCACTGAAGCTTTCTTT.